One and the same sample provided the 4 T cell receptor beta chains below, sequenced in a study of blood T cells in healthy people across ages. A second PCR, run for roughly 7 to 11 cycles, used a sample-barcoded 5' primer plus a J-beta primer mix. Using its own MiXCR run on the 5' RACE reads, TCRdb lists one record per CDR3 protein. The data contain about 670,000 distinct CDR3 sequences, under 65% of them singletons. Sequenced sample: blood. The receptor set was obtained from a woman at least 80 years old in good health.

J is TRBJ1-1 and V is TRBV20-1; D unresolved. The CDR3 consists of 12 residues. Germline V lookup: CDR1 DFQATT, CDR2 SNEGSKA (reference sequence). V lost 6 bases and J lost 3, with 11 bases in between. The CDR3 reads CSATTLDTEAFF. The CDR3 nucleotides are TGCAGTGCAACGACTCTGGACACTGAAGCTTTCTTT.

About this clonotype: A much larger clone lies one base from this, so it may be a read error. The CDR3 loop reads CSAGGPNSPLHF. CDR3 in DNA: TGCAGTGCTGGAGGCCCTAATTCACCCCTCCACTTT. The chain has TRBV20-1 and TRBJ1-6; unclear D gene. This CDR3 spans 12 amino acids. V lost 5 bases to trimming and J lost 6 bases, with 8 bases between them. Germline V lookup: CDR1 DFQATT, CDR2 SNEGSKA (reference sequence).

This clonotype was seen repeatedly, ten times or more. The V gene is TRBV20-1, the J gene TRBJ2-5; TRBD2 might be the D (6 bases). V was pared by 6 bases and J by 0 bases, with 14 bases between. Germline V gives CDR1 DFQATT, CDR2 SNEGSKA (reference sequence). CDR3 length equals 14 residues. The CDR3 nucleotides read TGCAGTGCCCGAGTGGGGGGTAACCAAGAGACCCAGTACTTC. Protein: CSARVGGNQETQYF.

This chain joins TRBV20-1 and TRBJ2-3, with 12 nucleotides matching TRBD2. V gave up 5 bases and J gave up 3 bases; unmatched junction bases: 6. This CDR3 has 15 residues. Germline CDR1 DFQATT, CDR2 SNEGSKA (reference sequence). CDR3 sequence (DNA): TGCAGTGCTCTTTCTAGCGGGAGGGGGACAGATACGCAGTATTTT. It specifies CSALSSGRGTDTQYF.